The TCR beta chain under discussion was sequenced for a study of T cells in Graves' hyperthyroidism and ophthalmopathy. For the study at large: Peripheral blood samples were taken at initial diagnosis, prior to any treatment.

Findings and limits, study-wide: Researchers report that a 13 V-J model separated ophthalmopathy from stable hyperthyroidism. Clonotypes that were expanded in thyroid above 0.001 mostly appeared in blood too. Before onset, ophthalmopathy was predicted by the model a median around 6 months earlier.

Amplification of TCR beta CDR3 regions was performed using RNA transcripts as template. A first-round RT-PCR of the TCR CDR3 used the HTBI primer set. Via MiXCR, TCRdb re-called the multiplex PCR reads, giving one row per CDR3 protein. This sample has 500,000 to 650,000 distinct CDR3 sequences; 20% occur once, and the top ten carry approximately 50%. Germline values: CDR1 LGHDT, CDR2 YNNKEL (reference sequence). The CDR3 has 14 residues. Deletions cut 11 bases from V and 3 bases from J, with 16 bases between. This clonotype was seen only a few times. The antigen is undetermined. V and J are TRBV3-1 and TRBJ2-2; the D gene is possibly TRBD2 (5 bases). The sequenced material came from blood. This clonotype was sampled from a man aged 35 to 55 with Graves' ophthalmopathy. The CDR3 reads CACSLAGDTGELFF. In DNA form, the CDR3 reads TGTGCCTGTAGCCTAGCCGGGGACACCGGGGAGCTGTTTTTT.